This T cell receptor beta chain was documented in a study of T cell responses to AZD1222 COVID-19 vaccine. Some clones are missing from TCRdb's copy, which holds only in-frame ones; the method was immunoSEQ multiplex PCR. The sample lists 100,000 to 140,000 clones, 90% to 95% occurring once. V lost 5 bases and J 6 bases, leaving 11 bases between the germline ends. The CDR3 covers 12 residues. Germline CDR1 SEHNR, CDR2 FQNEAQ (reference sequence). V and J are TRBV7-9 and TRBJ2-7; D is ambiguous. The clonotype originates from an adult in good health. The material was peripheral blood, obtained on day 0 of AZD1222 vaccination. This CDR3 is CASSASEREQYF. CDR3 bases: TGTGCCAGCAGCGCTTCAGAGCGCGAGCAGTACTTC.